The rows below give T cell receptor beta chains drawn from one sample of a study of vaccination and CD4 T cells after COVID-19. These receptors have no known antigen. In TCRdb, the PCR reads were re-called with MiXCR into one record per CDR3 protein. The table includes over 15,000 distinct CDR3 sequences, 75% detected once. The source material was CD4+ T cells from blood, cultured in vitro, sampled after SARS-CoV-2 vaccination. The source is a human donor who received a COVID-19 vaccine. Both conserved end residues are part of each CDR3. A D gene is named only where the DNA matches it firmly. Clone size is given for some rows only: seen once, a few or many times, or a class if the clone is expanded.

v_call	cdr3_length	d_call	clone_size	j_call	cdr3_nt	cdr3_aa
TRBV27	14	TRBD2	-	TRBJ2-5	TGTGCCAGCAGTTTAAGTCCGGGAGGGGAGACCCAGTACTTC	CASSLSPGGETQYF
TRBV7-9	11	TRBD1	-	TRBJ1-2	TGTGCCAGCGTGACAGGGAATGGCTACACCTTC	CASVTGNGYTF
TRBV5-4	16	-	-	TRBJ2-1	TGTGCCAGCAGCTTGGGTGGCGGCAGACAATACAATGAGCAGTTCTTC	CASSLGGGRQYNEQFF
TRBV2	14	-	-	TRBJ2-3	TGTGCCAGCAGTTCGGGACCCTCCACGGATACGCAGTATTTT	CASSSGPSTDTQYF
TRBV5-1	15	TRBD1	-	TRBJ2-2	TGCGCCAGCAGCCCAACAGGGGTGCACACCGGGGAGCTGTTTTTT	CASSPTGVHTGELFF
TRBV2	14	-	-	TRBJ1-5	TGTGCCAGCAGTGAAGCGCCGCCGAATCAGCCCCAGCATTTT	CASSEAPPNQPQHF
TRBV7-7	14	-	-	TRBJ2-3	TGTGCCAGCAGCTCCCACCCGGGTGGAGATACGCAGTATTTT	CASSSHPGGDTQYF
TRBV15	16	-	-	TRBJ1-5	TGTGCCACCAGCAGCACAACAGGGTTAAGTCATCAGCCCCAGCATTTT	CATSSTTGLSHQPQHF
TRBV25-1	16	-	few	TRBJ1-1	TGTGCCAGCAGTGAATCATGGCCGGGCCGGAAGAGTGAAGCTTTCTTT	CASSESWPGRKSEAFF
TRBV4-2	17	TRBD1	-	TRBJ1-5	TGTGCCAGCAGCCAAGATGGGACAGGGGTTACCAATCAGCCCCAGCATTTT	CASSQDGTGVTNQPQHF
TRBV20-1	12	-	-	TRBJ2-5	TGCAGTGCGAAAAGAGTCCAAGAGACCCAGTACTTC	CSAKRVQETQYF
TRBV7-9	16	-	once	TRBJ2-2	TGTGCCAGCAGCTTCCTCGTTGGGGCCCTCCACGGGGAGCTGTTTTTT	CASSFLVGALHGELFF
TRBV5-1	15	-	-	TRBJ1-2	TGCGCCAGCAGCCCGGACGGGGGAAAGAGCTATGGCTACACCTTC	CASSPDGGKSYGYTF
TRBV6-5	15	-	once	TRBJ2-5	TGTGCCAGCAGTTACTCGACCTATAACCAAGAGACCCAGTACTTC	CASSYSTYNQETQYF
TRBV11-1	16	TRBD2	-	TRBJ2-5	TGTGCCAGCAGCCCTAGGGGGGCGGGGGGAAGAGAGACCCAGTACTTC	CASSPRGAGGRETQYF
TRBV19	13	-	-	TRBJ2-5	TGTGCCTGCAAAAGTAGGGTTGGAGAGACCCAGTACTTC	CACKSRVGETQYF